Each of the 12 T cell receptor beta chains below was sequenced from the same sample in a study of beta chain features in type 1 diabetes. Sequenced material consisted of expressed TCRB transcripts (all of the isolated RNA was reverse transcribed). Clones were sequenced by immunoSEQ multiplex PCR, and TCRdb holds only the in-frame ones, with some missing. The sample lists roughly 400,000 clones; roughly 15% were seen once. The source material was naive CD4+ T cells from blood. These receptors all come from a woman younger than 30 in good health.

This clone has a handful of counts. The gene calls are TRBV18 and TRBJ2-7; 10 bases are shared with TRBD1. Trimming cost V 6 bases and J 5 bases; bases outside gene matches: 7. From germline, CDR1 is KGHSH and CDR2 LQKENI. This CDR3 is 14 amino acids long. In nucleotides, the CDR3 is TGTGCCAGCTCCTTGACAGGGGGCATCGACGAGCAGTACTTC. Amino acid sequence: CASSLTGGIDEQYF. The full variable domain, rest sourced from reference TRBV18 and TRBJ2-7, is NAGVMQNPRHLVRRRGQEARLRCSPMKGHSHVYWYRQLPEEGLKFMVYLQKENIIDESGMPKERFSAEFPKEGPSILRIQQVVRGDSAAYFCASSLTGGIDEQYFGPGTRLTVT.

This clone was counted between two and nine times. The V gene is TRBV5-1, the J gene TRBJ2-7; 8 bases map to TRBD1. The V gene's germline CDR1 is SGHRS and CDR2 YFSETQ. The CDR3 length is 14 residues. Trimming cost V 1 base and J 2 bases; bases outside gene matches: 2. CDR3 nucleotide sequence: TGCGCCAGCAGCTTGAGGACAGGGACCTACGAGCAGTACTTC. Its translation: CASSLRTGTYEQYF.

The chain carries TRBV30 and TRBJ1-2; D is uncertain. The germline V gene encodes CDR1 GTSNPN and CDR2 SVGIG (reference sequence). CDR3 size: 12 residues. V gave up 3 bases and J gave up 6 bases, with 11 bases separating them. CDR3 in DNA: TGTGCCTGGAGCCCAGGCCACGATGGCTACACCTTC. Translating gives CAWSPGHDGYTF.

This rearrangement joins TRBV5-1 to TRBJ2-1, with D unresolved. Looked up from germline, CDR1 is SGHRS and CDR2 is YFSETQ. The CDR3 spans 15 residues. V lost 4 bases and J lost 2, with 13 bases in between. This CDR3 reads CASSAASSPYNEQFF. CDR3 DNA: TGCGCCAGCAGCGCCGCTAGTAGTCCCTACAATGAGCAGTTCTTC.

This clone was found a few times. The chain couples TRBV19 to TRBJ2-2, with TRBD1 as a possible D gene (7 bases). Between the trimmed V and J ends, which lost 5 bases and 3 bases, there was a span of 16 bases. Germline V lookup: CDR1 LNHDA, CDR2 SQIVND (reference sequence). The CDR3 totals 16 residues. The CDR3 region has the DNA TGTGCCAGTAGTCCCTTCGGAGGGGGCGACACCGGGGAGCTGTTTTTT. The encoded protein is CASSPFGGGDTGELFF. The full variable domain, with the rest looked up from reference TRBV19 and TRBJ2-2, is DGGITQSPKYLFRKEGQNVTLSCEQNLNHDAMYWYRQDPGQGLRLIYYSQIVNDFQKGDIAEGYSVSREKKESFPLTVTSAQKNPTAFYLCASSPFGGGDTGELFFGEGSRLTVL.

This clone was detected only a few times. This sequence joins TRBV29-1 and TRBJ1-4; D is unresolved. The CDR3 has 12 amino acids. The germline CDR1 and CDR2 sequences are SQVTM and ANQGSEA. V lost 7 bases to trimming and J lost 4 bases, with 10 bases between them. CDR3 sequence (DNA): TGCAGCGCAACAGCGGTTAATGAAAAACTGTTTTTT. It encodes CSATAVNEKLFF. Full variable domain (rest looked up from reference TRBV29-1 and TRBJ1-4): SAVISQKPSRDICQRGTSLTIQCQVDSQVTMMFWYRQQPGQSLTLIATANQGSEATYESGFVIDKFPISRPNLTFSTLTVSNMSPEDSSIYLCSATAVNEKLFFGSGTQLSVL.

This clone turned up a few times. This chain joins TRBV28 and TRBJ2-1; TRBD1 might be the D (7 bases). CDR1 and CDR2 from the germline V gene are MDHEN and SYDVKM. The CDR3 has 16 amino acids. V lost 5 bases to trimming and J lost 8 bases, with 22 bases between them. CDR3 DNA sequence: TGTGCCAGCAGTCCAGGGGGTATCAGGTCGGGAGATGAGCAGTTCTTC. Protein sequence: CASSPGGIRSGDEQFF.

The table lists this clone with a few counts. V and J are TRBV4-1 and TRBJ2-5; weak D call: TRBD1 (6 bases). This CDR3 has 15 amino acids. Trimming pared 4 bases from V and 2 bases from J, leaving 14 bases between. The V gene's germline CDR1 is MGHRA and CDR2 YSYEKL. CDR3 nucleotides: TGCGCCAGCAGCCCCCTGACAGGAAGACAAGAGACCCAGTACTTC. Translated, it gives CASSPLTGRQETQYF.

This clone occurred a few times. The V gene is TRBV9, the J gene TRBJ2-7; tentatively, D is TRBD1 (5 bases). V dropped 4 bases and J dropped 6 bases, with 11 bases sitting between them. The CDR3 has 12 residues. In germline, CDR1 is SGDLS, CDR2 YYNGEE. The CDR3 DNA follows: TGTGCCAGCAGCCTCGACAGATCCGAGCAGTACTTC. It yields the protein CASSLDRSEQYF.

This rearrangement joins TRBV30 to TRBJ1-4; possibly TRBD1 for D (5 bases). The CDR3 extends over 13 amino acids. The V end was cut by 2 bases, the J end by 4 bases, with 8 bases between. Germline CDR1 is GTSNPN and CDR2 is SVGIG (reference sequence). CDR3 region: CAWSRQINEKLFF. Written as DNA, the CDR3 is TGTGCCTGGAGTCGACAGATTAATGAAAAACTGTTTTTT.

This clone has a handful of counts. The chain links TRBV28 to TRBJ2-7; 8 nucleotides align to TRBD2. The germline CDR1 and CDR2 sequences are MDHEN and SYDVKM. The V gene end was trimmed by 2 bases and the J gene end by 2 bases; junction bases not matched to a gene: 8. The CDR3 has 16 residues. As DNA, the CDR3 is TGTGCCAGCAGTTTAGCCGCCCTAGCGGGTACCTACGAGCAGTACTTC. Protein product: CASSLAALAGTYEQYF.

This chain connects TRBV2 to TRBJ1-5; D is unresolved. V was shortened by 4 bases and J by 1 base, with 11 bases between the two germline ends. The CDR3 is 15 amino acids. CDR1 is SNHLY, CDR2 FYNNEI, per germline. CDR3: CASSGPGGSNQPQHF. The CDR3 DNA is TGTGCCAGCAGTGGCCCGGGTGGGAGCAATCAGCCCCAGCATTTT.